This TCR beta chain was sequenced for a study of CD8 T cells in Susac syndrome. Study-level results: The study conceded that relatively few individuals underwent its TCR sequencing and HLA analysis.

CDR1 and CDR2 (germline): SGHTA, FQGNSA. Trimming stripped 5 bases from V and 6 bases from J, with 11 bases between. CDR3 length: 12 amino acids. The patients with Susac syndrome were individuals who fulfilled the recently defined diagnostic criteria for disease that was either definite or probable. The CD8+ and CD4+ T cells were negatively isolated, with the TEMRA cells enriched by FACS. About 0.5 to 1 ug RNA was reverse transcribed with random hexamers. Amplification of TCR beta CDR3 used immunoSEQ multiplex PCR across 54 Vbeta and 13 Jbeta. TCRdb reprocessed the immunoSEQ multiplex PCR reads via MiXCR and lists one record per CDR3 protein. The sample gives about 190,000 distinct CDR3 sequences, under 97% of which show up once; roughly 0.098% is in the top ten. In the case of this clonotype: Its matching antigen is unknown.

Specimen: CD4+ T cells from PBMCs. This chain links TRBV7-2 with TRBJ2-7; the D is unclear. This sequence was found in a human donor with Susac syndrome. CDR3 DNA: TGTGCCAGCAGCCTCCCGTCAGCCGAGCAGTACTTC. Protein: CASSLPSAEQYF.